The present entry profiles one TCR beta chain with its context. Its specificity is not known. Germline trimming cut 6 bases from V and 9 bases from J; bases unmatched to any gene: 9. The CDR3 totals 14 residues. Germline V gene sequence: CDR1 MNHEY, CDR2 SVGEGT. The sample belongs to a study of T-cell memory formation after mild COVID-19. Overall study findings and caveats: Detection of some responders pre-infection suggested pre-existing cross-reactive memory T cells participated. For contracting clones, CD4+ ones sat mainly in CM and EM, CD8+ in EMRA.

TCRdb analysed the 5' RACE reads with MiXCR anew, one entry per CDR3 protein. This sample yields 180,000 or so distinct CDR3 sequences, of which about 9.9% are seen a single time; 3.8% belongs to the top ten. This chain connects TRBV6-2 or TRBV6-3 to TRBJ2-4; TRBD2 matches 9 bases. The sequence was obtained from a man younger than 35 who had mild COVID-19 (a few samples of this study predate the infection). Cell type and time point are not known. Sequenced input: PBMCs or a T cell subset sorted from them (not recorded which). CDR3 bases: TGTGCCAGCAGACGGAGCGGGGGGATGAGCATTCAGTACTTC. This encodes CASRRSGGMSIQYF.